One sample yielded the 21 T cell receptor beta chains listed below, sequenced in a study of post-analysis software for immune sequencing data. Study conclusions and caveats: Included in a set of roughly five TRBV segments more frequent in patients than controls were TRBV5-6, TRBV5-1 and TRBV20-1.

The TCR beta cDNA libraries carried unique molecular identifiers. From the PCR reads, TCRdb called clonotypes with MiXCR, one entry per CDR3 protein. The sample yields about 210,000 distinct CDR3 sequences, 25% to 30% seen once. Their cognate antigens are unknown. The sequenced material came from blood. Receptors were obtained from a girl aged 2 to 17 with multiple sclerosis.

The V gene is TRBV7-2, the J gene TRBJ1-2, with a tentative D call TRBD1 (6 bases). V was trimmed by 2 bases and J by 8 bases, leaving 12 bases between them. The germline V gene has CDR1 SGHTA and CDR2 FQGNSA. CDR3 length equals 13 residues. The CDR3 sequence is CASSLTTGSGYTF. In DNA form, the CDR3 reads TGTGCCAGCAGCTTAACCACAGGGTCGGGCTACACCTTC. The whole variable domain, filled in from reference TRBV7-2 and TRBJ1-2, reads GAGVSQSPSNKVTEKGKDVELRCDPISGHTALYWYRQSLGQGLEFLIYFQGNSAPDKSGLPSDRFSAERTGGSVSTLTIQRTQQEDSAVYLCASSLTTGSGYTFGSGTRLTVV.

Details on this clonotype: At one end, the junction sequence differs from germline, possibly due to a read error. The V gene is TRBV14, the J gene TRBJ2-7; 10 bases are shared with TRBD1. CDR1 and CDR2 (germline): SGHDN, FVKESK. The CDR3 runs to 14 residues. The CDR3 DNA reads TGTACCAGCAGCCACCGGGACAGGGGCGGCGAGCAGTACTTC. As protein: CTSSHRDRGGEQYF.

V usage is TRBV29-1 and J usage is TRBJ1-1; TRBD1 matches at 10 bases. CDR1 is SQVTM and CDR2 is ANQGSEA in the germline V gene. V dropped 4 bases and J dropped 4; count of bases not matched to a gene: 6. This CDR3 is built from 14 residues. The CDR3 DNA is TGCAGCGTTGCGGACAGGGGGTTCCGCACTGAAGCTTTCTTT. Its protein product is CSVADRGFRTEAFF.

Regarding this clonotype: One end of the junction varies from germline; a read error may be responsible. This sequence joins TRBV4-1 and TRBJ1-5; 8 bases map to TRBD1. Germline V gene sequence: CDR1 MGHRA, CDR2 YSYEKL. The CDR3 is made up of 17 amino acids. The CDR3 nucleotides are TGCGCCAGCAGCCAAGGTTCAGGGGGCAAAAGGAATCAGCCCCGGCATTTT. It translates to CASSQGSGGKRNQPRHF.

With respect to this clonotype: A much bigger clone sits one base away, suggesting this may be a read error. This likely comes from a read error, as the CDR3 has no conserved phenylalanine or tryptophan at its end. V is TRBV3-1 and J is TRBJ2-7; D gene ambiguous. Near its end, the DNA agrees better with TRBJ2-5, so the J call may be wrong. This CDR3 has 15 amino acids. The V gene's germline CDR1 is LGHDT and CDR2 YNNKEL (reference sequence). CDR3 sequence reads: CASSLPAPAGETQYS. CDR3 coding DNA: TGTGCCAGCAGCCTCCCTGCCCCGGCAGGAGAGACCCAGTACTCC.

The V call is TRBV5-6, the J call TRBJ2-7; D not resolved. CDR1 and CDR2 from the germline V gene are SGHDT and YYEEEE. V lost 3 bases, J lost 0 bases, and 4 bases lay in between. The CDR3 runs 12 residues. In DNA form, the CDR3 reads TGTGCCAGCAGCTGGAGCTCCTACGAGCAGTACTTC. It specifies CASSWSSYEQYF.

This chain joins TRBV27 and TRBJ1-2, with TRBD1 identical over 9 bases. The V gene end was trimmed by 1 base and the J gene end by 6 bases; junction bases not matched to a gene: 3. Germline CDR1 is MNHEY and CDR2 is SMNVEV (reference sequence). The CDR3 is 14 residues long. The CDR3 nucleotides read TGTGCCAGCAGTTTATACGGGACAGGGAATGGCTACACCTTC. Protein: CASSLYGTGNGYTF.

For this clonotype: One end of the junction is discordant with germline, which a read error may explain. The chain couples TRBV6-5 to TRBJ1-4; weak D call: TRBD1 (5 bases). The CDR3 has 14 residues. The germline CDR1 and CDR2 sequences are MNHEY and SVGAGI. The CDR3 protein is CASSYSGGGEKRFF. CDR3 nucleotides: TGTGCCAGCAGTTACTCGGGGGGAGGAGAAAAACGGTTTTTT.

This clonotype was recorded many times. The rearrangement links TRBV5-1 to TRBJ2-1, with a possible D match to TRBD1 (6 bases). Trimming shortened V by 5 bases and J by 2 bases, and 20 bases separated the two germline ends. CDR1 is SGHRS and CDR2 is YFSETQ in the germline V gene. The CDR3 length is 17 residues. CDR3 nucleotides: TGCGCCAGCAGAGGATTCGGAGCAGGGGAAACCTACAATGAGCAGTTCTTC. As protein: CASRGFGAGETYNEQFF.

The chain uses TRBV6-2 or TRBV6-3 and TRBJ1-4; D gene uncertain. The CDR3 loop spans 14 amino acids. V lost 3 bases to trimming and J lost 0 bases, with 5 bases between them. Germline CDR1 and CDR2: MNHEY and SVGEGT. CDR3 DNA sequence: TGTGCCAGCAGTTATGTGTCAACTAATGAAAAACTGTTTTTT. Translated, it gives CASSYVSTNEKLFF.

This clonotype was detected a few times. The CDR3: CASSQAGVYEQFF. The DNA of the CDR3 is TGTGCCAGCAGCCAAGCGGGAGTGTATGAGCAGTTCTTC. The genes are TRBV3-1 and TRBJ2-1; TRBD2 might be the D (6 bases). CDR1 is LGHDT, CDR2 YNNKEL, per germline (reference sequence). V was clipped by 1 base and J by 8 bases, with 9 bases between them. CDR3 length: 13 amino acids.

This clonotype was detected ten times or more. J is TRBJ2-1 and V is TRBV6-5; 10 bases are a match to TRBD1. V was clipped by 2 bases and J by 7 bases; unmatched bases: 5. CDR3 length equals 15 residues. The germline CDR1 and CDR2 sequences are MNHEY and SVGAGI. The CDR3 protein is CASSYRGTGVNEQFF. CDR3 sequence (DNA): TGTGCCAGCAGTTACAGGGGGACAGGGGTAAATGAGCAGTTCTTC.

V is TRBV7-9 and J is TRBJ1-2; TRBD1 matches at 11 bases. The V gene end was trimmed by 5 bases and the J gene end by 6 bases; junction bases not matched to a gene: 2. From germline, CDR1 is SEHNR and CDR2 FQNEAQ (reference sequence). The CDR3 contains 13 residues. CDR3 in DNA: TGTGCCAGCAGCCGGGACAGGGGGGATGGCTACACCTTC. Residues: CASSRDRGDGYTF. Complete variable domain (other parts from reference TRBV7-9 and TRBJ1-2): DTGVSQNPRHKITKRGQNVTFRCDPISEHNRLYWYRQTLGQGPEFLTYFQNEAQLEKSRLLSDRFSAERPKGSFSTLEIQRTEQGDSAMYLCASSRDRGDGYTFGSGTRLTVV.

Only one count was recorded for this clonotype. The J gene is TRBJ2-5, the V gene TRBV29-1, with D perhaps TRBD1 (5 bases). The CDR3 consists of 17 residues. Germline CDR1 and CDR2: SQVTM and ANQGSEA. V dropped 6 bases and J dropped 3 bases, with 26 bases sitting between them. Written as DNA, the CDR3 is TGCAGCGTGACCACAAGGCGGTCAGGGCTGGGGAAAGAGACCCAGTACTTC. It encodes CSVTTRRSGLGKETQYF.

This clonotype was detected a few times. J is TRBJ1-1 and V is TRBV5-1; 9 bases are a match to TRBD1. Per the germline V gene, CDR1 is SGHRS and CDR2 is YFSETQ. The J segment lost 4 bases and the V segment lost 3 bases, leaving 13 bases of the junction unmatched. The CDR3 spans 17 residues. The CDR3 DNA reads as TGCGCCAGCAGCTCACTACCCCTACAGGGGGCGGGCACTGAAGCTTTCTTT. Translation gives CASSSLPLQGAGTEAFF.

In this sample, this clonotype turned up many times. This chain links TRBV4-2 with TRBJ2-3, with D possibly matching TRBD2 (5 bases). The CDR3 totals 13 residues. V lost 4 bases, J lost 2 bases, and 7 bases lay in between. Germline CDR1 and CDR2: LGHNA and YNFKEQ. The CDR3: CASSPGLTDTQYF. Written as DNA, the CDR3 is TGTGCCAGCAGCCCAGGACTCACAGATACGCAGTATTTT.

This clonotype appeared many times. The chain uses TRBV7-9 and TRBJ2-7; D is uncertain. This CDR3 contains 12 residues. CDR1 is SEHNR and CDR2 is FQNEAQ in the germline V gene (reference sequence). V was pared by 5 bases and J by 7 bases, with 12 bases between. The CDR3 spells CASSADWIEQYF. CDR3 sequence (DNA): TGTGCCAGCAGCGCGGATTGGATAGAGCAGTACTTC. Combining the CDR3 with reference TRBV7-9 and TRBJ2-7 gives the whole variable domain DTGVSQNPRHKITKRGQNVTFRCDPISEHNRLYWYRQTLGQGPEFLTYFQNEAQLEKSRLLSDRFSAERPKGSFSTLEIQRTEQGDSAMYLCASSADWIEQYFGPGTRLTVT.

This chain connects TRBV7-9 to TRBJ2-1, with 11 bases identical to TRBD2. Looked up from germline, CDR1 is SEHNR and CDR2 is FQNEAQ (reference sequence). This CDR3 is 19 amino acids long. J lost 0 bases, V lost 3 bases, and 10 bases had no gene match. CDR3 in amino acids: CASSFPGLAVFSSYNEQFF. DNA of the CDR3: TGTGCCAGCAGCTTTCCGGGACTAGCGGTTTTTAGCTCCTACAATGAGCAGTTCTTC. Full variable domain (rest looked up from reference TRBV7-9 and TRBJ2-1): DTGVSQNPRHKITKRGQNVTFRCDPISEHNRLYWYRQTLGQGPEFLTYFQNEAQLEKSRLLSDRFSAERPKGSFSTLEIQRTEQGDSAMYLCASSFPGLAVFSSYNEQFFGPGTRLTVL.

The chain is built from TRBV3-1 and TRBJ1-2, with D possibly being TRBD1 (6 bases). Per germline, CDR1 LGHDT and CDR2 YNNKEL (reference sequence). There are 15 residues in the CDR3. V gave up 4 bases and J gave up 3 bases, with 15 bases separating them. CDR3 in DNA: TGTGCCAGCAGCCGCAACAGGGAGGGCGACTATGGCTACACCTTC. This sequence encodes CASSRNREGDYGYTF. Complete variable domain (other parts from reference TRBV3-1 and TRBJ1-2): DTAVSQTPKYLVTQMGNDKSIKCEQNLGHDTMYWYKQDSKKFLKIMFSYNNKELIINETVPNRFSPKSPDKAHLNLHINSLELGDSAVYFCASSRNREGDYGYTFGSGTRLTVV.

Ten or more counts support this clonotype. The chain has TRBV20-1 and TRBJ2-3; the D gene could be TRBD1 or TRBD2 (6 bases each). The CDR3 covers 14 residues. V was clipped by 6 bases and J by 6 bases, with 19 bases between them. Looked up from germline, CDR1 is DFQATT and CDR2 is SNEGSKA (reference sequence). The CDR3 sequence: CSAQTRGGSDTQYF. CDR3 sequence (DNA): TGCAGTGCGCAGACTAGAGGGGGATCCGATACGCAGTATTTT.

This clonotype has at least ten counts. The chain combines TRBV10-2 with TRBJ2-5; maybe TRBD2 (6 bases). Germline CDR1 is WSHSY and CDR2 is SAAADI. Trimming took off 2 bases at V and 5 bases at J, with 9 bases between the two ends. There are 13 residues in the CDR3. The CDR3 nucleotides are TGCGCCAGCAGTGAGCGAGGGAGGGAGACCCAGTACTTC. It specifies CASSERGRETQYF.